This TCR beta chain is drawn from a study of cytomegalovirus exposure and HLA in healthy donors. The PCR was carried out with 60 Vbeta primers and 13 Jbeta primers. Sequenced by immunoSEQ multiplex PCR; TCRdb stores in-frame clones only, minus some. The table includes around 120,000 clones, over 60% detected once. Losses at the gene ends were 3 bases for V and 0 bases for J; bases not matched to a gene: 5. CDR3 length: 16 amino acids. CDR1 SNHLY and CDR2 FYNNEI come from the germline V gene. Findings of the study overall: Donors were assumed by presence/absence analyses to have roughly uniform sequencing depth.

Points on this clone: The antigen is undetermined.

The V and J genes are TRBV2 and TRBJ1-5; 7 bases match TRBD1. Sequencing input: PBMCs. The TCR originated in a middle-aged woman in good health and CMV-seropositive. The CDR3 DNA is TGTGCCAGCAGTGACAGGGGGTGGTATAGCAATCAGCCCCAGCATTTT. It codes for CASSDRGWYSNQPQHF.